The present TCR beta chain was sequenced within a study of beta chain features in type 1 diabetes. This CDR3 region has 15 residues. The germline gives CDR1 SEHNR, CDR2 FQNEAQ (reference sequence). V lost 1 base and J 1 base, leaving 8 bases between the germline ends. Study-wide results and caveats: Fewer insertions but more deletions were seen at VDJ junctions in type 1 diabetes patients.

This clone has only a few counts. Its antigen remains unidentified. TCRB transcripts that were expressed got sequenced, as all of the isolated RNA had been reverse transcribed. Clones were read by immunoSEQ multiplex PCR, and TCRdb kept only the in-frame ones, dropping some. The table lists over 500,000 clones, roughly a sixth of them singletons. The sample comprised naive CD4+ T cells from blood. This chain uses TRBV7-9 with TRBJ1-5; no firm D call. The receptor comes from a man aged 18-30 years in good health. The CDR3 nucleotides are TGTGCCAGCAGCTTAGGACAAACGAGCAATCAGCCCCAGCATTTT. Encoded protein: CASSLGQTSNQPQHF.